Below, 21 T cell receptor beta chains from the same sample are listed, as sequenced in a study of beta chain features in type 1 diabetes (dated by TCRdb to between 2017 and 2018). Library generation was performed with the immunoSEQ multiplex PCR assay. The entire amount of isolated RNA was reverse transcribed using the High Capacity cDNA Reverse Transcription Kit, so the sequenced TCRB transcripts were expressed ones. TCRdb mirrors the immuneACCESS table, restricted to in-frame sequences. Some clones are absent from its copies; in checked studies, under half trace to an unresolved V gene, and the reason for the others is unknown. A total of around 150,000 clones appear in this sample, less than 9% of them only once. The top ten constitute 1.1% to 1.5% of the sample. Sequencing was carried out using central memory CD4+ T cells from blood. The receptor set was obtained from a woman aged 30 to 39 in good health.

The chain couples TRBV7-2 to TRBJ2-2; D not certain. Germline assignment: CDR1 SGHTA and CDR2 FQGNSA. V was clipped by 1 base and J by 6 bases, with 6 bases between them. This CDR3 region has 13 residues. CDR3 region: CASSLVVSGELFF. The CDR3 coding sequence is TGTGCCAGCAGCTTAGTAGTCTCCGGGGAGCTGTTTTTT. Full variable domain (rest looked up from reference TRBV7-2 and TRBJ2-2): GAGVSQSPSNKVTEKGKDVELRCDPISGHTALYWYRQSLGQGLEFLIYFQGNSAPDKSGLPSDRFSAERTGGSVSTLTIQRTQQEDSAVYLCASSLVVSGELFFGEGSRLTVL.

The CDR3 DNA reads TGTGCCAGCCAGATACTAGATCACCAAGAGACCCAGTACTTC. It codes for CASQILDHQETQYF. The rearrangement uses TRBV28 and TRBJ2-5, with D maybe TRBD2 (5 bases). Trimming stripped 8 bases from V and 0 bases from J, with 13 bases between. Germline V gene data show CDR1 as MDHEN and CDR2 as SYDVKM. This CDR3 has 14 amino acids. The full variable domain, completed using reference TRBV28 and TRBJ2-5, is DVKVTQSSRYLVKRTGEKVFLECVQDMDHENMFWYRQDPGLGLRLIYFSYDVKMKEKGDIPEGYSVSREKKERFSLILESASTNQTSMYLCASQILDHQETQYFGPGTRLLVL.

In its sample, this clone was seen a few times. The chain uses TRBV7-2 and TRBJ2-2, with D unresolved. Germline CDR1 is SGHTA and CDR2 is FQGNSA. The CDR3 sequence is 14 residues long. V was shortened by 1 base and J by 6 bases, with 9 bases between the two germline ends. CDR3 DNA: TGTGCCAGCAGCTTAGAGCAGGCCGCCGGGGAGCTGTTTTTT. This codes for CASSLEQAAGELFF.

This chain links TRBV11-2 with TRBJ2-7; TRBD2 matches at 7 bases. V shed 6 bases, J shed 2 bases, and the junction held 10 bases outside the gene matches. The germline gives CDR1 SGHAT, CDR2 FQNNGV. The CDR3 runs 15 residues. CDR3 coding DNA: TGTGCCAGCAGACAGACTAGCTGGGCTACCTACGAGCAGTACTTC. Its protein is CASRQTSWATYEQYF.

This clone was seen more than once but under ten times. The chain combines TRBV5-1 with TRBJ2-3, with D maybe TRBD2 (6 bases). CDR1 SGHRS and CDR2 YFSETQ come from the germline V gene. The CDR3 consists of 15 residues. Deletions cut 6 bases from V and 4 bases from J, with 18 bases between. The CDR3 sequence is CASNNRETGSDTQYF. In DNA, the CDR3 is TGCGCCAGCAATAACCGGGAGACCGGGTCAGATACGCAGTATTTT. Full variable domain (outside the CDR3, taken from reference TRBV5-1 and TRBJ2-3): KAGVTQTPRYLIKTRGQQVTLSCSPISGHRSVSWYQQTPGQGLQFLFEYFSETQRNKGNFPGRFSGRQFSNSRSEMNVSTLELGDSALYLCASNNRETGSDTQYFGPGTRLTVL.

This clone was detected ten times or more. The chain has TRBV7-2 and TRBJ1-1; unclear D gene. The CDR3 length is 14 residues. V dropped 3 bases and J dropped 1 base, with 9 bases sitting between them. Looked up from germline, CDR1 is SGHTA and CDR2 is FQGNSA. CDR3 protein: CASSFFERNTEAFF. The CDR3 DNA sequence: TGTGCCAGCAGCTTTTTTGAGAGGAACACTGAAGCTTTCTTT.

This clone was seen only a few times. The rearrangement uses TRBV5-1 and TRBJ2-3, with a tentative D call TRBD2 (6 bases). This CDR3 comprises 15 residues. Trimming removed 1 base from V and 4 bases from J, with 13 bases in between. From germline, CDR1 is SGHRS and CDR2 YFSETQ. The CDR3 region is CASSLSGAGPDTQYF. The CDR3 nucleotides read TGCGCCAGCAGCTTGTCGGGAGCCGGGCCAGATACGCAGTATTTT. Full variable domain (remainder filled in from reference TRBV5-1 and TRBJ2-3): KAGVTQTPRYLIKTRGQQVTLSCSPISGHRSVSWYQQTPGQGLQFLFEYFSETQRNKGNFPGRFSGRQFSNSRSEMNVSTLELGDSALYLCASSLSGAGPDTQYFGPGTRLTVL.

This sequence joins TRBV14 and TRBJ1-1; D unresolved. This CDR3 is built from 15 residues. Germline V gene sequence: CDR1 SGHDN, CDR2 FVKESK. The ends were cut back, 2 bases at V and 1 base at J, with 11 bases in the middle. The CDR3 reads CASSQFRGPNTEAFF. In DNA form, the CDR3 reads TGTGCCAGCAGCCAATTTCGGGGTCCGAACACTGAAGCTTTCTTT.

This clone has only a few counts. The rearrangement uses TRBV7-9 and TRBJ2-2, with D maybe TRBD2 (5 bases). Germline V CDR1 and CDR2: SEHNR, FQNEAQ (reference sequence). V was clipped by 1 base and J by 7 bases, with 13 bases between them. The CDR3 sequence is 15 residues long. The CDR3 here is CASSLGGRAGGELFF. The CDR3 bases are TGTGCCAGCAGCTTAGGAGGGCGAGCAGGCGGGGAGCTGTTTTTT.

The sample holds a few counts of this clone. V gene TRBV14 combines with J gene TRBJ2-7; 10 nucleotides line up with TRBD2. CDR1 and CDR2 from the germline V gene are SGHDN and FVKESK. J gave up 3 bases and V 5 bases, and 4 bases lay outside the gene matches. This CDR3 has 14 amino acids. The CDR3 protein is CASSALAGGYEQYF. DNA for the CDR3: TGTGCCAGCAGCGCATTAGCGGGAGGCTACGAGCAGTACTTC.

The chain has TRBV4-2 and TRBJ1-5, with D possibly TRBD1 on 5 matching bases. Deletions cut 5 bases from V and 7 bases from J, with 15 bases between. CDR3 length: 14 residues. In germline, CDR1 is LGHNA, CDR2 YNFKEQ. The CDR3 sequence is CASSLGGTGQPQHF. The CDR3 DNA reads TGTGCCAGCAGCTTGGGAGGGACCGGGCAGCCCCAGCATTTT.

The chain carries TRBV11-3 and TRBJ2-1; D gene ambiguous. The CDR3 contains 14 residues. From germline, CDR1 is SGHNT and CDR2 YENEEA. The V gene lost 0 bases and the J gene lost 7 bases, with 10 bases spanning the gap. This CDR3 is CASSLDSHGNEQFF. CDR3 nucleotides: TGTGCCAGCAGCTTAGACTCGCACGGGAATGAGCAGTTCTTC.

The chain is built from TRBV29-1 and TRBJ1-3; TRBD1 is a possible D gene (6 bases). CDR1 and CDR2 (germline): SQVTM, ANQGSEA. This CDR3 has 17 residues. V lost 3 bases to trimming and J lost 4 bases, with 22 bases between them. The CDR3 reads CSVDEGVSKGVGNTIYF. CDR3 nucleotides: TGCAGCGTTGACGAGGGGGTAAGCAAAGGAGTCGGAAACACCATATATTTT.

The chain links TRBV5-1 to TRBJ2-1, with a tentative D call TRBD2 (5 bases). Germline V gives CDR1 SGHRS, CDR2 YFSETQ. The CDR3 totals 15 residues. V lost 0 bases, J lost 3 bases, and 10 bases lay in between. In DNA, the CDR3 is TGCGCCAGCAGCTTGGCTAGCAGAAACTACAATGAGCAGTTCTTC. This encodes CASSLASRNYNEQFF.

The rearrangement uses TRBV7-2 and TRBJ2-7; 10 positions match TRBD1. Looked up from germline, CDR1 is SGHTA and CDR2 is FQGNSA. The J segment lost 7 bases and the V segment lost 4 bases, leaving 4 bases of the junction unmatched. This CDR3 region has 13 residues. The DNA for the CDR3 is TGTGCCAGCAGCTCGGGACAGGGGCGGGAGCAGTACTTC. Amino acids: CASSSGQGREQYF.

The chain is built from TRBV2 and TRBJ1-2, with 11 bases identical to TRBD1. Per germline, CDR1 SNHLY and CDR2 FYNNEI. The ends lost 7 bases at V and 2 bases at J; junction bases unmatched: 6. The CDR3 is 15 amino acids. CDR3 in amino acids: CASTGTGGGNYGYTF. The CDR3 DNA reads TGTGCCAGCACTGGGACAGGGGGGGGAAACTATGGCTACACCTTC.

V is TRBV18 and J is TRBJ2-1; D is uncertain. This CDR3 region has 12 residues. The V and J ends lost 6 bases and 16 bases respectively, with 19 bases between them. CDR1 and CDR2 from the germline V gene are KGHSH and LQKENI. The DNA of the CDR3 is TGTGCCAGCTCCCCCGCCCACCCAAAGCTCTTCTTC. Encoded protein: CASSPAHPKLFF.

The rearrangement joins TRBV7-2 to TRBJ2-1, with 11 bases matching TRBD2. Looked up from germline, CDR1 is SGHTA and CDR2 is FQGNSA. The CDR3 sequence is 16 residues long. Trimming cost V 5 bases and J 7 bases; bases outside gene matches: 10. This CDR3 reads CASSQVVLAGGNEQFF. In DNA, the CDR3 is TGTGCCAGCAGCCAGGTGGTGCTAGCGGGAGGAAATGAGCAGTTCTTC.

Only a few counts were recorded for this clone. The chain is built from TRBV9 and TRBJ2-7, with D possibly TRBD2 on 6 matching bases. V lost 3 bases, J lost 7 bases, and 20 bases lay in between. Germline assignment: CDR1 SGDLS and CDR2 YYNGEE. This CDR3 spans 15 amino acids. Written as DNA, the CDR3 is TGTGCCAGCAGCGCCTCTAGCGTGATTCCGGGGGAGCAGTACTTC. It yields the protein CASSASSVIPGEQYF.

This clone was seen only a few times. The chain combines TRBV29-1 with TRBJ1-3; TRBD1 aligns across 8 bases. The V and J ends lost 7 bases and 3 bases, in that order; junction bases with no gene match: 8. This CDR3 contains 14 residues. In germline, CDR1 is SQVTM, CDR2 ANQGSEA. CDR3: CSADQGADGNTIYF. DNA of the CDR3: TGCAGCGCAGATCAGGGGGCGGATGGAAACACCATATATTTT.

The V and J genes are TRBV2 and TRBJ2-1, with TRBD1 matching 8 bases. Trimming removed 4 bases from V and 9 bases from J; junction bases left unmatched: 2. CDR1 is SNHLY and CDR2 is FYNNEI in the germline V gene. The CDR3 spans 12 residues. The CDR3 sequence is CASSGTGIEQFF. In nucleotides, the CDR3 is TGTGCCAGCAGTGGGACAGGGATTGAGCAGTTCTTC.